The 31 T cell receptor beta chains below all came from one sample that was sequenced in a study of blood T cell repertoires in COVID-19. Only in-frame clones appear in the TCRdb table, and some are missing; sequencing was by immunoSEQ multiplex PCR. The sample holds over 50,000 clones, 76% seen once. Sequencing input: peripheral blood. Receptor source: a woman in her 50s with active or convalescent COVID-19.

A single count supports this clone. This chain links TRBV30 with TRBJ2-2; 8 positions agree with TRBD1. V gave up 5 bases and J gave up 5 bases; unmatched junction bases: 13. The germline gives CDR1 GTSNPN, CDR2 SVGIG (reference sequence). The CDR3 covers 16 residues. CDR3 sequence (DNA): TGTGCCTGGTCAGACAGGGGTTTCGGTGCGACCGGGGAGCTGTTTTTT. Translating gives CAWSDRGFGATGELFF. The variable domain in full, completed from reference TRBV30 and TRBJ2-2, reads SQTIHQWPATLVQPVGSPLSLECTVEGTSNPNLYWYRQAAGRGLQLLFYSVGIGQISSEVPQNLSASRPQDRQFILSSKKLLLSDSGFYLCAWSDRGFGATGELFFGEGSRLTVL.

This CDR3 reads CASSRRTGWNTEAFF. Written as DNA, the CDR3 is TGTGCCAGCAGCCGCCGGACAGGGTGGAACACTGAAGCTTTCTTT. The genes are TRBV3-1 (or the pseudogene TRBV3-2) and TRBJ1-1; TRBD1 matches at 8 bases. CDR1 is LGHDT and CDR2 is YNNKEL in the germline V gene (reference sequence). The CDR3 spans 15 residues. The V segment lost 4 bases and the J segment 1 base; nucleotides outside the gene matches: 5.

Worth noting for this clone: Other DNA sequences in this sample translate to the same CDR3. V is TRBV7-2 and J is TRBJ1-5, with TRBD1 as a possible D gene (6 bases). Germline CDR1 reads SGHTA; CDR2 reads FQGNSA. The CDR3 runs 14 residues. V dropped 2 bases and J dropped 4 bases, with 9 bases sitting between them. As DNA, the CDR3 is TGTGCCAGCAGCTTACGGCAGGGGAATCAGCCCCAGCATTTT. It specifies CASSLRQGNQPQHF.

The genes are TRBV19 and TRBJ2-5; 7 bases match TRBD1. V lost 6 bases, J lost 1 base, and 8 bases stayed unmatched. The CDR3 contains 15 residues. The germline V gene has CDR1 LNHDA and CDR2 SQIVND (reference sequence). The CDR3 region has the DNA TGTGCCAGTAGCTTGACAGGGAAAATCCAAGAGACCCAGTACTTC. It codes for CASSLTGKIQETQYF. Variable domain in full (rest from reference TRBV19 and TRBJ2-5): DGGITQSPKYLFRKEGQNVTLSCEQNLNHDAMYWYRQDPGQGLRLIYYSQIVNDFQKGDIAEGYSVSREKKESFPLTVTSAQKNPTAFYLCASSLTGKIQETQYFGPGTRLLVL.

This clone counts as medium-sized (0.01 to 0.1%). This chain joins TRBV5-1 and TRBJ2-4, with 8 bases aligning to TRBD1. The V and J ends lost 4 bases and 7 bases, in that order; junction bases with no gene match: 4. Germline V CDR1 and CDR2: SGHRS, YFSETQ. The CDR3 is made up of 13 amino acids. Here the CDR3 reads CASSLDRANIQYF. CDR3 coding DNA: TGCGCCAGCAGCCTGGACAGGGCGAACATTCAGTACTTC.

The CDR3 reads CASSSSFSGLRGETQYF. Written as DNA, the CDR3 is TGCGCCAGCAGCTCCTCGTTTAGCGGGTTAAGAGGGGAGACCCAGTACTTC. This sequence joins TRBV5-1 and TRBJ2-5; 7 bases agree with TRBD2. Germline V CDR1 and CDR2: SGHRS, YFSETQ. This CDR3 spans 17 amino acids. Trimming removed 3 bases from V and 5 bases from J; junction bases left unmatched: 16.

This clone was detected only a few times. The chain has TRBV7-8 and TRBJ2-1; 9 bases match TRBD2. This CDR3 spans 15 amino acids. J was trimmed by 9 bases and V by 7 bases; bases with no gene match: 13. The germline V gene has CDR1 SGHVS and CDR2 FQNEAQ. The CDR3 loop reads CASTLLGSGRGEQFF. The DNA of the CDR3 is TGTGCCAGCACCCTACTAGGTAGCGGGAGAGGTGAGCAGTTCTTC. Using reference TRBV7-8 and TRBJ2-1 for the parts outside the CDR3, the full variable domain is GAGVSQSPRYKVAKRGQDVALRCDPISGHVSLFWYQQALGQGPEFLTYFQNEAQLDKSGLPSDRFFAERPEGSVSTLKIQRTQQEDSAVYLCASTLLGSGRGEQFFGPGTRLTVL.

CDR3 protein: CASSLAGLSYNEQFF. The CDR3 DNA reads TGTGCCAGCAGTTTAGCGGGACTATCCTACAATGAGCAGTTCTTC. The chain uses TRBV28 and TRBJ2-1; the match to TRBD2 covers 7 bases. V lost 2 bases to trimming and J lost 1 base; unmatched junction nucleotides: 2. Per the germline V gene, CDR1 is MDHEN and CDR2 is SYDVKM. CDR3 size: 15 residues.

In its sample, this clone was seen a few times. The J gene is TRBJ2-7, the V gene TRBV20-1; D call uncertain. V shed 3 bases and J shed 4 bases, with 7 bases lying between them. Germline CDR1 reads DFQATT; CDR2 reads SNEGSKA (reference sequence). The CDR3 spans 11 residues. CDR3 bases: TGCAGTGCTAGTAGAGAATACGAGCAGTACTTC. The encoded protein is CSASREYEQYF.

V usage is TRBV14 and J usage is TRBJ2-7; 7 bases are a match to TRBD2. V shed 4 bases and J 2 bases; nucleotides not matched to a gene: 5. The CDR3 spans 14 residues. CDR1 is SGHDN, CDR2 FVKESK, per germline. The CDR3 region has the DNA TGTGCCAGCAGCCGGCGAGGGACTACCTACGAGCAGTACTTC. Protein: CASSRRGTTYEQYF.

V is TRBV5-1 and J is TRBJ2-7, with D unclear. This CDR3 is 13 amino acids long. Germline CDR1 and CDR2: SGHRS and YFSETQ. With 0 bases removed from V and 3 bases from J, the gap between germline ends came to 7 bases. CDR3 sequence: CASSLVGFYEQYF. The CDR3, as DNA: TGCGCCAGCAGCTTGGTCGGTTTCTACGAGCAGTACTTC.

The chain recombines TRBV3-1 (or the pseudogene TRBV3-2) with TRBJ2-1; possible D gene TRBD2, 5 bases. V was shortened by 3 bases and J by 0 bases, with 6 bases between the two germline ends. Germline CDR1 and CDR2: LGHDT and YNNKEL (reference sequence). This CDR3 contains 14 residues. This CDR3 is CASSQDFSYNEQFF. In nucleotides, the CDR3 is TGTGCCAGCAGCCAGGACTTCTCCTACAATGAGCAGTTCTTC.

This clone was seen a few times. The chain links TRBV11-1 to TRBJ2-5; perhaps TRBD1 as D (6 bases). Germline V gene lookup returns CDR1 SGHAT and CDR2 FQDESV (reference sequence). The V end was cut by 3 bases, the J end by 5 bases, with 10 bases between. CDR3 length: 13 amino acids. The CDR3 loop is CASSFLQGETQYF. CDR3 bases: TGTGCCAGCAGCTTCCTACAGGGCGAGACCCAGTACTTC.

V usage is TRBV2 and J usage is TRBJ2-5; the match to TRBD1 covers 10 bases. This CDR3 has 15 amino acids. Germline values: CDR1 SNHLY, CDR2 FYNNEI. After removal of 3 bases from V and 5 bases from J, the junction contained 6 bases not matched to a gene. CDR3: CASSDPGTGEETQYF. DNA for the CDR3: TGTGCCAGCAGTGATCCCGGGACAGGGGAGGAGACCCAGTACTTC.

This clone was found a few times. The V and J genes are TRBV27 and TRBJ1-2, with a possible D match to TRBD1 (6 bases). V shed 4 bases and J shed 2 bases, with 14 bases lying between them. CDR3 length equals 15 residues. CDR1 and CDR2 from the germline V gene are MNHEY and SMNVEV (reference sequence). CDR3 nucleotide sequence: TGTGCCAGCAGTTCGAACGGACAGCCGAACTATGGCTACACCTTC. Its protein is CASSSNGQPNYGYTF.

This clone was seen more than once but under ten times. The chain couples TRBV10-3 to TRBJ2-1; D uncertain. Germline values: CDR1 ENHRY, CDR2 SYGVKD. The CDR3 totals 16 residues. V was clipped by 0 bases and J by 4 bases, with 13 bases between them. The CDR3 loop is CAISESRSGTYNEQFF. The CDR3 nucleotides read TGTGCCATCAGTGAGTCAAGGAGTGGTACGTACAATGAGCAGTTCTTC.

The rearrangement links TRBV6-2 or TRBV6-3 to TRBJ2-5, with a tentative D call TRBD2 (6 bases). V shed 2 bases and J shed 2 bases, with 21 bases lying between them. Germline CDR1 and CDR2: MNHEY and SVGEGT. The CDR3 totals 18 residues. The CDR3 region is CASSYPDKGLRSQETQYF. For the CDR3, the DNA is TGTGCCAGCAGTTACCCCGATAAGGGACTCAGGTCTCAAGAGACCCAGTACTTC.

The sample holds one count of this clone. This chain connects TRBV6-2 or TRBV6-3 to TRBJ1-5, with 8 bases that match TRBD1. CDR1 is MNHEY and CDR2 is SVGEGT in the germline V gene. The CDR3 extends over 16 amino acids. Germline trimming cut 6 bases from V and 0 bases from J; bases unmatched to any gene: 7. CDR3 DNA: TGTGCCAGCAGCCCTCAGGGGGCCTATAGCAATCAGCCCCAGCATTTT. It yields the protein CASSPQGAYSNQPQHF.

The rearrangement links TRBV27 to TRBJ2-5, with 7 positions matching TRBD2. The J segment lost 4 bases and the V segment lost 4 bases, leaving 9 bases of the junction unmatched. Per the germline V gene, CDR1 is MNHEY and CDR2 is SMNVEV (reference sequence). The CDR3 runs to 15 residues. CDR3 DNA sequence: TGTGCCAGCAGTTCAGGACTAGGCGGTCGAGAGACCCAGTACTTC. The encoded protein is CASSSGLGGRETQYF.

With respect to this clone: The same CDR3 also results from other DNA sequences found in this sample. The chain joins TRBV24-1 to TRBJ2-5, with D perhaps TRBD1 (6 bases). The CDR3 has 13 residues. Germline CDR1 KGHDR, CDR2 SFDVKD. The ends were cut back, 4 bases at V and 5 bases at J, with 10 bases in the middle. The CDR3 protein is CATSEQGRETQYF. The CDR3, as DNA: TGTGCCACCAGTGAACAGGGTAGGGAGACCCAGTACTTC.

This chain links TRBV11-3 with TRBJ2-3, with a possible D match to TRBD2 (6 bases). With 6 bases removed from V and 0 bases from J, the gap between germline ends came to 10 bases. This CDR3 region has 14 residues. Germline lookup yields CDR1 SGHNT and CDR2 YENEEA. CDR3 loop: CASRCGASTDTQYF. The CDR3 coding sequence is TGTGCCAGCAGATGCGGGGCTAGCACAGATACGCAGTATTTT.

The chain carries TRBV3-1 (or the pseudogene TRBV3-2) and TRBJ2-7, with 8 bases aligning to TRBD2. There are 15 residues in the CDR3. Germline CDR1 reads LGHDT; CDR2 reads YNNKEL (reference sequence). J was trimmed by 4 bases and V by 2 bases; bases with no gene match: 7. CDR3 bases: TGTGCCAGCAGCCAACAGTTTAGCGGGACTTACGAGCAGTACTTC. This sequence encodes CASSQQFSGTYEQYF.

This CDR3 reads CASSQAYEQYF. The CDR3 DNA follows: TGTGCCAGCAGCCAGGCGTACGAGCAGTACTTC. J is TRBJ2-7 and V is TRBV7-2; D is unresolved. CDR1 is SGHTA and CDR2 is FQGNSA in the germline V gene. With 5 bases removed from V and 4 bases from J, the gap between germline ends came to 6 bases. This CDR3 is 11 amino acids long.

V usage is TRBV7-3 and J usage is TRBJ1-1, with 8 bases fitting TRBD1. J lost 1 base, V lost 3 bases, and 1 base had no gene match. The CDR3 length is 14 residues. CDR1 is SGHTA and CDR2 is FQGTGA in the germline V gene. CDR3 protein: CASSFGQGNTEAFF. In DNA form, the CDR3 reads TGTGCCAGCAGCTTTGGACAGGGGAACACTGAAGCTTTCTTT.

This chain uses TRBV3-1 (or the pseudogene TRBV3-2) with TRBJ2-1; D is perhaps TRBD1 (5 bases). Germline V CDR1 and CDR2: LGHDT, YNNKEL (reference sequence). This CDR3 is built from 12 residues. V lost 5 bases to trimming and J lost 6 bases, with 8 bases between them. CDR3 DNA sequence: TGTGCCAGCAGCGGACAAGGCAATGAGCAGTTCTTC. Its protein is CASSGQGNEQFF.

The V call is TRBV18, the J call TRBJ1-2, with 7 bases aligning to TRBD1. Trimming removed 3 bases from V and 2 bases from J; junction bases left unmatched: 6. The CDR3 has 15 residues. Germline V gives CDR1 KGHSH, CDR2 LQKENI. The chain's CDR3 is CASSPRTGENYGYTF. CDR3 bases: TGTGCCAGCTCACCCCGGACAGGCGAAAACTATGGCTACACCTTC.

This chain uses TRBV6-2 or TRBV6-3 with TRBJ1-1; D is possibly TRBD1 (5 bases). The V gene's germline CDR1 is MNHEY and CDR2 SVGEGT. The CDR3 runs to 17 residues. V was pared by 7 bases and J by 5 bases, with 26 bases between. CDR3 protein: CASTPHAGFGRGTEAFF. The CDR3 DNA is TGTGCCAGCACCCCCCACGCAGGGTTTGGCCGGGGGACTGAAGCTTTCTTT.

The chain employs TRBV3-1 (or the pseudogene TRBV3-2) and TRBJ2-6; D might be TRBD2 (6 bases). The CDR3 is made up of 18 amino acids. V was trimmed by 1 base and J by 0 bases, leaving 13 bases between them. The V gene's germline CDR1 is LGHDT and CDR2 YNNKEL (reference sequence). This CDR3 reads CASSQGEAGASGANVLTF. The CDR3 DNA follows: TGTGCCAGCAGCCAAGGAGAAGCGGGCGCCTCTGGGGCCAACGTCCTGACTTTC.

The chain has TRBV6-6 and TRBJ1-6, with TRBD1 matching over 8 bases. The CDR3 totals 16 residues. Unmatched junction bases numbered 7, after V lost 1 base and J lost 8 bases. Looked up from germline, CDR1 is MNHNY and CDR2 is SVGAGI (reference sequence). CDR3 region: CASSYYRGIGDSPLHF. The CDR3 coding sequence is TGTGCCAGCAGTTACTACAGGGGGATTGGGGATTCACCCCTCCACTTT.

This chain links TRBV19 with TRBJ1-1; no definite D call. Per the germline V gene, CDR1 is LNHDA and CDR2 is SQIVND (reference sequence). Trimming removed 6 bases at V and 0 bases at J, with 11 bases between. This CDR3 spans 14 amino acids. The CDR3 DNA reads as TGTGCCAGTAGCATGGGGAGAGTGAACACTGAAGCTTTCTTT. Encoded protein: CASSMGRVNTEAFF.

This clone was counted a few times. The rearrangement uses TRBV10-3 and TRBJ1-3; D gene uncertain. The CDR3 runs to 15 residues. Germline CDR1 is ENHRY and CDR2 is SYGVKD. V lost 4 bases, J lost 4 bases, and 14 bases lay in between. CDR3 protein: CAISGLAGFGNTIYF. CDR3 DNA: TGTGCCATCAGTGGCCTCGCGGGATTCGGAAACACCATATATTTT.